Below, 24 T cell receptor beta chains from the same sample are listed, as sequenced in a study of identical twins. MiXCR, applied by TCRdb to the 5' RACE reads, yields one record per CDR3 protein. The sample records approximately 700,000 distinct CDR3 sequences, approximately 6% being singletons. Sequencing used naive T cells sorted from blood. All receptors come from a man aged 18 to 30 in good health.

The V gene is TRBV9, the J gene TRBJ2-7, with a possible D match to TRBD2 (6 bases). Trimming pared 2 bases from V and 7 bases from J, leaving 13 bases between. Looked up from germline, CDR1 is SGDLS and CDR2 is YYNGEE. The CDR3 spans 13 residues. The CDR3, as DNA: TGTGCCAGCAGCGTGAACGTCGCGGGGGAGCAGTACTTC. This sequence encodes CASSVNVAGEQYF.

This clonotype was seen a few times. The J gene is TRBJ2-3, the V gene TRBV6-5; 9 bases agree with TRBD2. CDR3 length: 15 residues. The ends lost 7 bases at V and 4 bases at J; junction bases unmatched: 9. Germline V gene lookup returns CDR1 MNHEY and CDR2 SVGAGI. The chain's CDR3 is CASTLAGEFPDTQYF. CDR3 bases: TGTGCCAGCACTTTAGCGGGAGAGTTCCCAGATACGCAGTATTTT.

This clonotype has more than one count but fewer than ten. The chain has TRBV10-3 and TRBJ2-7; D remains unclear. CDR1 is ENHRY, CDR2 SYGVKD, per germline. V gave up 6 bases and J gave up 3 bases, with 9 bases separating them. The CDR3 is 12 residues long. The chain's CDR3 is CAIRDDNYEQYF. CDR3 bases: TGTGCCATCAGGGACGACAACTACGAGCAGTACTTC.

J is TRBJ2-5 and V is TRBV5-1; D gene uncertain. Between the trimmed V and J ends, which lost 2 bases and 7 bases, there was a span of 12 bases. This CDR3 is 13 amino acids long. Germline CDR1 is SGHRS and CDR2 is YFSETQ. CDR3 in DNA: TGCGCCAGCAGCTTAAGGGCGGAAGCGACCCAGTACTTC. It encodes CASSLRAEATQYF.

This clonotype was picked up a small number of times. This rearrangement joins TRBV25-1 to TRBJ2-1; a possible D gene is TRBD2 (7 bases). Germline lookup yields CDR1 MGHDK and CDR2 SYGVNS. The CDR3 is 14 amino acids. V was shortened by 7 bases and J by 4 bases, with 14 bases between the two germline ends. The CDR3 region is CASKGGLKYNEQFF. CDR3 DNA sequence: TGTGCCAGCAAAGGGGGACTAAAGTACAATGAGCAGTTCTTC.

V and J are TRBV6-5 and TRBJ1-5; D may be TRBD1 (6 bases). Germline V gives CDR1 MNHEY, CDR2 SVGAGI. Trimming removed 4 bases at V and 0 bases at J, with 19 bases between. The CDR3 length is 18 residues. In nucleotides, the CDR3 is TGTGCCAGCAGTTTAACCCCCGGACAGATGGATAGCAATCAGCCCCAGCATTTT. As protein: CASSLTPGQMDSNQPQHF.

V gene TRBV25-1 combines with J gene TRBJ2-7, with TRBD1 as a possible D gene (6 bases). Trimming removed 3 bases at V and 2 bases at J, with 11 bases between. This CDR3 is 14 amino acids long. Germline V CDR1 and CDR2: MGHDK, SYGVNS. CDR3 loop: CASSDATGPYEQYF. For the CDR3, the DNA is TGTGCCAGCAGTGATGCGACAGGACCCTACGAGCAGTACTTC.

This clonotype has ten or more counts. The V gene is TRBV29-1, the J gene TRBJ2-1; 11 bases align to TRBD2. Looked up from germline, CDR1 is SQVTM and CDR2 is ANQGSEA. This CDR3 spans 13 amino acids. After removal of 6 bases from V and 4 bases from J, the junction contained 2 bases not matched to a gene. CDR3 DNA: TGCAGCGTGGGGACTAGCGGATACAATGAGCAGTTCTTC. As protein: CSVGTSGYNEQFF.

The chain joins TRBV14 to TRBJ2-1, with TRBD2 identical over 9 bases. CDR3 length: 10 residues. The germline V gene encodes CDR1 SGHDN and CDR2 FVKESK. The trim removed 8 bases at V and 12 bases at J, leaving 2 bases unmatched. CDR3 amino acids: CASERGVQFF. The CDR3 DNA reads as TGTGCCAGCGAGCGGGGGGTGCAGTTCTTC.

The chain has TRBV6-5 and TRBJ2-7; D is undetermined. V was pared by 0 bases and J by 4 bases, with 13 bases between. The CDR3 contains 15 residues. Per germline, CDR1 MNHEY and CDR2 SVGAGI. The chain's CDR3 is CASSYSRAREYEQYV. The CDR3 coding sequence is TGTGCCAGCAGTTACTCCCGGGCTAGAGAATACGAGCAGTACGTC.

This clonotype was counted at least ten times. V gene TRBV4-3 combines with J gene TRBJ2-1; 7 bases align to TRBD1. Germline-derived CDR1 and CDR2 are LGHNA and YSLEER. V trimming: 4 bases; J trimming: 4 bases; junction bases outside the gene matches: 7. This CDR3 comprises 15 residues. The CDR3 DNA is TGCGCCAGCAGCCTACAGGGGCGCCTTTACAATGAGCAGTTCTTC. Amino acid sequence: CASSLQGRLYNEQFF.

This clonotype was counted at least ten times. This chain joins TRBV7-8 and TRBJ2-4, with 10 nucleotides matching TRBD2. CDR3 length: 14 amino acids. Trimming cost V 7 bases and J 8 bases; bases outside gene matches: 8. The V gene's germline CDR1 is SGHVS and CDR2 FQNEAQ. The CDR3 nucleotides are TGTGCCAGCACCCCTAGCGGGAGTTTTGACATTCAGTACTTC. Encoded protein: CASTPSGSFDIQYF.

This clonotype was counted between two and nine times. This rearrangement joins TRBV5-1 to TRBJ2-1; unclear D gene. This CDR3 spans 16 amino acids. The germline V gene encodes CDR1 SGHRS and CDR2 YFSETQ. Trimming took off 5 bases at V and 0 bases at J, with 15 bases between the two ends. This CDR3 is CASRPRPQASYNEQFF. The DNA for the CDR3 is TGCGCCAGCAGACCCCGACCCCAAGCCTCCTACAATGAGCAGTTCTTC.

In this sample, this clonotype turned up a few times. CDR3 sequence reads: CASSQGAFGSTDTQYF. The CDR3 coding sequence is TGTGCCAGCAGCCAAGGGGCCTTTGGCAGCACAGATACGCAGTATTTT. V and J are TRBV3-1 and TRBJ2-3; D call uncertain. The V gene's germline CDR1 is LGHDT and CDR2 YNNKEL (reference sequence). The CDR3 consists of 16 residues. V lost 1 base and J lost 0, with 11 bases in between.

This clonotype was recorded many times. The V call is TRBV21-1, the J call TRBJ2-7; TRBD1, the D gene given by the table, was not confirmed from the DNA. TRBV21-1 is listed as a pseudogene. The CDR3 runs to 15 residues. This CDR3 reads CASSKVGTTPYEQYV. For the CDR3, the DNA is TGTGCCAGCAGCAAAGTAGGGACAACCCCCTACGAGCAGTACGTC.

This clonotype was counted ten times or more. The rearrangement links TRBV9 to TRBJ2-2; 10 bases map to TRBD2. J gave up 7 bases and V 0 bases, and 6 bases lay outside the gene matches. The CDR3 runs to 16 residues. Germline V gene data show CDR1 as SGDLS and CDR2 as YYNGEE. The CDR3 sequence is CASSVAETSGYGELFF. The CDR3 DNA reads TGTGCCAGCAGCGTAGCTGAGACTAGCGGGTACGGGGAGCTGTTTTTT.

J is TRBJ1-2 and V is TRBV11-2, with D uncertain. Trimming shortened V by 4 bases and J by 4 bases, and 16 bases separated the two germline ends. The CDR3 contains 15 residues. Germline CDR1 SGHAT, CDR2 FQNNGV. Written as DNA, the CDR3 is TGTGCCAGCAGCTCACTTCGTTCGCCGATCTATGGCTACACCTTC. Translation: CASSSLRSPIYGYTF.

This clonotype appeared a few times. The chain uses TRBV28 and TRBJ2-5, with no clear D. The CDR3 runs 13 residues. In germline, CDR1 is MDHEN, CDR2 SYDVKM. With 4 bases removed from V and 2 bases from J, the gap between germline ends came to 8 bases. The chain's CDR3 is CASSSVSQETQYF. CDR3 DNA: TGTGCCAGCAGTTCTGTCAGTCAAGAGACCCAGTACTTC.

This clonotype was counted between two and nine times. This chain links TRBV5-1 with TRBJ1-5; D is unclear. The CDR3 has 15 amino acids. The germline V and J ends were trimmed by 0 bases and 7 bases, with 14 bases remaining between them. CDR1 and CDR2 (germline): SGHRS, YFSETQ. The CDR3 loop is CASSLAGGLGQPQHF. The CDR3 DNA is TGCGCCAGCAGCTTGGCCGGAGGGTTAGGACAGCCCCAGCATTTT.

In its sample, this clonotype was seen many times. CDR3 region: CSARESSYNTGELFF. As DNA, the CDR3 is TGCAGTGCTAGAGAGTCTAGCTACAACACCGGGGAGCTGTTTTTT. This chain connects TRBV20-1 to TRBJ2-2; D might be TRBD2 (5 bases). V was pared by 0 bases and J by 2 bases, with 10 bases between. This CDR3 comprises 15 residues. CDR1 and CDR2 (germline): DFQATT, SNEGSKA (reference sequence).

The genes are TRBV27 and TRBJ2-1; 8 positions match TRBD2. The CDR3 has 19 residues. V dropped 5 bases and J dropped 6; count of bases not matched to a gene: 21. Germline CDR1 reads MNHEY; CDR2 reads SMNVEV (reference sequence). DNA of the CDR3: TGTGCCAGCAGTCACCTCCTATTAGCCGCGCGGGAGGAAGGCAATGAGCAGTTCTTC. Translating it yields CASSHLLLAAREEGNEQFF.

The J gene is TRBJ2-7, the V gene TRBV4-2; 9 bases are a match to TRBD1. Germline trimming cut 4 bases from V and 4 bases from J; bases unmatched to any gene: 11. Germline-derived CDR1 and CDR2 are LGHNA and YNFKEQ. The CDR3 is 16 amino acids. In DNA form, the CDR3 reads TGTGCCAGCAGCCCCGAGCTGGGACAGGGAACATACGAGCAGTACTTC. This codes for CASSPELGQGTYEQYF.

This clonotype was seen more than once but under ten times. The chain employs TRBV5-1 and TRBJ2-5; 8 positions match TRBD1. This CDR3 has 15 amino acids. V lost 2 bases, J lost 5 bases, and 8 bases stayed unmatched. The germline gives CDR1 SGHRS, CDR2 YFSETQ. The CDR3 nucleotides are TGCGCCAGCAGCTTTGGACAGGGACCTCCTGAGACCCAGTACTTC. Amino acid sequence: CASSFGQGPPETQYF.

The sample holds a few counts of this clonotype. V is TRBV7-2 and J is TRBJ2-2; D is unclear. The germline V gene has CDR1 SGHTA and CDR2 FQGNSA. This CDR3 is 14 amino acids long. Trimming stripped 1 base from V and 6 bases from J, with 9 bases between. The CDR3 protein is CASSLVLGPGELFF. The CDR3 DNA reads TGTGCCAGCAGCTTAGTTCTTGGGCCCGGGGAGCTGTTTTTT.